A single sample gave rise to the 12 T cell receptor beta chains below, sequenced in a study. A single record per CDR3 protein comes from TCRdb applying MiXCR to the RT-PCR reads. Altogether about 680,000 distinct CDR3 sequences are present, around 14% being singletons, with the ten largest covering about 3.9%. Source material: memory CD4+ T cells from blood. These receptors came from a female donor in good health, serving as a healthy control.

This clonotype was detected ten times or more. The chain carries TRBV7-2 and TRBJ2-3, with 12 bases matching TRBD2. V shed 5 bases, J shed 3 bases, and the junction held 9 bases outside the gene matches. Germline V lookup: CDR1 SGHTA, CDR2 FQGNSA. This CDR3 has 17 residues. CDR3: CASSTWLAGGRTDTQYF. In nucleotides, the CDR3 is TGTGCCAGCAGCACGTGGCTAGCGGGAGGGCGGACAGATACGCAGTATTTT. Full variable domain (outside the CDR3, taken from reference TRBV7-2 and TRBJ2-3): GAGVSQSPSNKVTEKGKDVELRCDPISGHTALYWYRQSLGQGLEFLIYFQGNSAPDKSGLPSDRFSAERTGGSVSTLTIQRTQQEDSAVYLCASSTWLAGGRTDTQYFGPGTRLTVL.

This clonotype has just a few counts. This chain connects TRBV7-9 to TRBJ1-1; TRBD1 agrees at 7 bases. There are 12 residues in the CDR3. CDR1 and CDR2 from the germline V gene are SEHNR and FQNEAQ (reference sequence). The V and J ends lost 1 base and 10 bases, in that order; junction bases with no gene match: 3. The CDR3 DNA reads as TGTGCCAGCAGCTTAGGCAGGGGGGCAGCTTTCTTT. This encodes CASSLGRGAAFF.

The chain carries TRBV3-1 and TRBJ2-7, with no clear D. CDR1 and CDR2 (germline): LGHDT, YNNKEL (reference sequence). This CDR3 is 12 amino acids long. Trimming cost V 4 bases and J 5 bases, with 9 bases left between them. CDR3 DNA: TGTGCCAGCAGCCCTCACACGGACGAGCAGTACTTC. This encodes CASSPHTDEQYF.

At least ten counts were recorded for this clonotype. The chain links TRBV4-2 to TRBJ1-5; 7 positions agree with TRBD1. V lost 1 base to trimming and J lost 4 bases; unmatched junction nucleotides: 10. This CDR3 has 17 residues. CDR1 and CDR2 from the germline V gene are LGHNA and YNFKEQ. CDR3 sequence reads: CASSQGEGAADNQPQHF. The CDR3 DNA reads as TGTGCCAGCAGCCAAGGGGAGGGGGCGGCAGATAATCAGCCCCAGCATTTT.

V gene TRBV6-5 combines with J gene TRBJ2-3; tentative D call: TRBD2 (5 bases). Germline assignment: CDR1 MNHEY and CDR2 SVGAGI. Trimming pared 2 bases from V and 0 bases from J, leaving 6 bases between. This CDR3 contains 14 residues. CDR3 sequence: CASSYDYSTDTQYF. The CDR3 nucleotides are TGTGCCAGCAGTTACGACTATAGCACAGATACGCAGTATTTT.

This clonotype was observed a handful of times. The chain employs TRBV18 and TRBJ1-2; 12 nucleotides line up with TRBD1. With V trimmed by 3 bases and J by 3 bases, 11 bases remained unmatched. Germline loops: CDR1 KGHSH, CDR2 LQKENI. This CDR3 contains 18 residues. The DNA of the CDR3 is TGTGCCAGCTCACCTTTACTGGGACAGGGGGCTTCGGACTATGGCTACACCTTC. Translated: CASSPLLGQGASDYGYTF.

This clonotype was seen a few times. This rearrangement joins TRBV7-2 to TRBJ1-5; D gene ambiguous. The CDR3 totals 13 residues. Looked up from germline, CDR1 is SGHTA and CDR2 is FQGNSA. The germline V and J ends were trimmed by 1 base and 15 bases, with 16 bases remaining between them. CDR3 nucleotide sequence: TGTGCCAGCAGCTTAGGTCGGCTGGACCGTCCGCATTTT. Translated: CASSLGRLDRPHF.

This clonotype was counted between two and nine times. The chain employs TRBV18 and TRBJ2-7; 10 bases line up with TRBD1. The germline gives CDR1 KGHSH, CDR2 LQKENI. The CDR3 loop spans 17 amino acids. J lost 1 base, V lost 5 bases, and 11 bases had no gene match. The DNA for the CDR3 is TGTGCCAGCTCATCGGGGACAGGGGTGGTCGGGTCCTACGAGCAGTACTTC. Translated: CASSSGTGVVGSYEQYF.

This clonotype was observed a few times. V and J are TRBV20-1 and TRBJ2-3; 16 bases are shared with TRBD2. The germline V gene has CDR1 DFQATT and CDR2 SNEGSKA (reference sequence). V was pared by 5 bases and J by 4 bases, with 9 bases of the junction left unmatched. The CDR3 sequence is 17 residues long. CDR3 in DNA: TGCAGTGCTCCCGGGACTAGCGGGGGGGGAGGTGCAGATACGCAGTATTTT. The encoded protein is CSAPGTSGGGGADTQYF.

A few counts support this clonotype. CDR3 sequence: CASSLAGERNEQFF. CDR3 in DNA: TGTGCCAGCAGCTTAGCGGGAGAGCGCAATGAGCAGTTCTTC. The V and J genes are TRBV7-2 and TRBJ2-1, with a possible D match to TRBD2 (5 bases). The length of the CDR3 is 14 residues. Germline V gives CDR1 SGHTA, CDR2 FQGNSA. Trimming took off 0 bases at V and 6 bases at J, with 9 bases between the two ends.

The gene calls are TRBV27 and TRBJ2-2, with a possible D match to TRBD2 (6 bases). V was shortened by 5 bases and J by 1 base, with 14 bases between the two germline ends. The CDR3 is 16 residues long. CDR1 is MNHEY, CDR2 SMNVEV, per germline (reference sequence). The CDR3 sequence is CASSRGAGWNTGELFF. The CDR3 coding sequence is TGTGCCAGCAGTCGCGGGGCGGGGTGGAACACCGGGGAGCTGTTTTTT.

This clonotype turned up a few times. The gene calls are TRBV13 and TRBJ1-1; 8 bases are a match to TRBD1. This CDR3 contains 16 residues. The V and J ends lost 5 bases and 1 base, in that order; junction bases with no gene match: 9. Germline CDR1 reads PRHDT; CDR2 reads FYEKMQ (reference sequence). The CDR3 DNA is TGTGCCAGCAGCCGCAGGGGGCTAGGGGGGAACACTGAAGCTTTCTTT. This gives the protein CASSRRGLGGNTEAFF.